One sample yielded the 2 T cell receptor beta chains listed below, sequenced in a study of T cells in localized non-small cell lung cancer. The table came from immunoSEQ multiplex PCR; TCRdb's copy has only in-frame clones and leaves some out. The data show tens of thousands of clones, with roughly nine tenths seen just once and 21% held by the top ten. Sequencing used peripheral blood, obtained before any cancer treatment. These receptor sequences come from a male donor older than 55 with stage III squamous cell lung carcinoma.

V usage is TRBV25-1 and J usage is TRBJ1-5, with D hard to call. Trimming pared 4 bases from V and 3 bases from J, leaving 4 bases between. CDR1 is MGHDK, CDR2 SYGVNS, per germline. The CDR3 contains 12 residues. The CDR3 DNA sequence: TGTGCCAGCAGTGGATTCAATCAGCCCCAGCATTTT. Its translation is CASSGFNQPQHF.

This clone was counted once. The chain uses TRBV5-1 and TRBJ2-2, with D perhaps TRBD2 (5 bases). V lost 2 bases to trimming and J lost 3 bases, with 8 bases between them. This CDR3 is built from 14 residues. The V gene's germline CDR1 is SGHRS and CDR2 YFSETQ. In DNA, the CDR3 is TGCGCCAGCAGCTTCGGGGTGGACACCGGGGAGCTGTTTTTT. It encodes CASSFGVDTGELFF.